These 15 T cell receptor beta chains came from one sample sequenced in a study of spatial heterogeneity in lung cancer. TCRdb itself ran the 5' RACE reads through MiXCR, one entry per CDR3 protein. The sample holds fewer than 20,000 distinct CDR3 sequences, 5% to 7% seen once. Study results and limitations: Tumors with more nonsynonymous mutations had more expanded intratumoral alpha and beta TCRs.

The time point was: sample taken at primary tumor resection. These receptors have no known antigen. Sequenced material: lung tumor tissue, taken at surgery. All receptors derive from a female donor with early-stage non-small cell lung cancer.

The chain carries TRBV7-9 and TRBJ2-7; maybe TRBD1 (6 bases). The V and J ends lost 3 bases and 5 bases respectively, with 14 bases between them. Germline V lookup: CDR1 SEHNR, CDR2 FQNEAQ (reference sequence). The CDR3 is 14 amino acids. This CDR3 is CASSLTTGMNEQYF. CDR3 DNA: TGTGCCAGCAGCTTGACAACAGGGATGAACGAGCAGTACTTC.

Notes on this clonotype: A much larger clonotype is one base distant, so this may be a read error. The rearrangement joins TRBV5-1 to TRBJ2-2; 7 bases line up with TRBD2. Germline values: CDR1 SGHRS, CDR2 YFSETQ. The CDR3 contains 17 residues. As DNA, the CDR3 is TGCACCAGCAGCTTGGAATCGGGCGGGAGTGGCACCGGGGAGCTGTTTTTT. This codes for CTSSLESGGSGTGELFF.

This clonotype has at least ten counts. The V call is TRBV10-3, the J call TRBJ2-1; 16 positions agree with TRBD2. V lost 6 bases to trimming and J lost 9 bases; unmatched junction nucleotides: 5. The germline V gene encodes CDR1 ENHRY and CDR2 SYGVKD. The CDR3 extends over 15 amino acids. The CDR3 DNA sequence: TGTGCCATCAGCCCGGGACTAGCGGGAGGGGGTGAGCAGTTCTTC. Its translation is CAISPGLAGGGEQFF.

This clonotype showed up many times. The rearrangement links TRBV5-1 to TRBJ2-5, with unresolved D. Germline CDR1 reads SGHRS; CDR2 reads YFSETQ. The CDR3 extends over 13 amino acids. V gave up 1 base and J gave up 2 bases, with 6 bases separating them. CDR3 coding DNA: TGCGCCAGCAGCTTGACAGTTCAAGAGACCCAGTACTTC. It specifies CASSLTVQETQYF.

This clonotype was seen ten or more times. The chain recombines TRBV5-1 with TRBJ2-1; 8 nucleotides agree with TRBD2. There are 14 residues in the CDR3. Unmatched junction bases numbered 2, after V lost 2 bases and J lost 4 bases. Germline V CDR1 and CDR2: SGHRS, YFSETQ. The CDR3 is CASSFASGYNEQFF. The CDR3 region has the DNA TGCGCCAGCAGCTTCGCTAGCGGGTACAATGAGCAGTTCTTC. The full variable domain, completed using reference TRBV5-1 and TRBJ2-1, is KAGVTQTPRYLIKTRGQQVTLSCSPISGHRSVSWYQQTPGQGLQFLFEYFSETQRNKGNFPGRFSGRQFSNSRSEMNVSTLELGDSALYLCASSFASGYNEQFFGPGTRLTVL.

This clonotype was counted many times. This chain connects TRBV18 to TRBJ2-2; TRBD2 is a possible D gene (5 bases). Trimming took off 0 bases at V and 5 bases at J, with 10 bases between the two ends. This CDR3 has 15 amino acids. Per the germline V gene, CDR1 is KGHSH and CDR2 is LQKENI. CDR3 region: CASSPPGRKTGELFF. In DNA form, the CDR3 reads TGTGCCAGCTCACCACCGGGGAGAAAAACCGGGGAGCTGTTTTTT. Filled out from reference TRBV18 and TRBJ2-2, the complete variable domain reads NAGVMQNPRHLVRRRGQEARLRCSPMKGHSHVYWYRQLPEEGLKFMVYLQKENIIDESGMPKERFSAEFPKEGPSILRIQQVVRGDSAAYFCASSPPGRKTGELFFGEGSRLTVL.

The chain has TRBV4-2 and TRBJ2-7; D possibly corresponds to TRBD2 (5 bases). The CDR3 extends over 12 amino acids. CDR1 and CDR2 from the germline V gene are LGHNA and YNFKEQ. V was cut by 1 base and J by 4 bases, with 5 bases left in between. CDR3 loop: CASSQGGYEQYF. DNA for the CDR3: TGTGCCAGCAGCCAAGGAGGGTACGAGCAGTACTTC.

This clonotype was counted many times. The rearrangement links TRBV5-1 to TRBJ1-3; D uncertain. Trimming stripped 8 bases from V and 4 bases from J, with 13 bases between. The CDR3 runs 13 residues. Germline V gene lookup returns CDR1 SGHRS and CDR2 YFSETQ. This CDR3 is CASQVESGNTIYF. The CDR3 coding sequence is TGCGCCAGTCAGGTCGAGTCAGGAAACACCATATATTTT.

This clonotype was observed many times. The rearrangement joins TRBV25-1 to TRBJ1-2; 7 bases agree with TRBD1. The germline gives CDR1 MGHDK, CDR2 SYGVNS. The CDR3 is made up of 14 amino acids. V was clipped by 5 bases and J by 5 bases; unmatched bases: 8. CDR3 sequence: CASSPPGQWYGYTF. For the CDR3, the DNA is TGTGCCAGCAGTCCACCGGGACAGTGGTATGGCTACACCTTC.

This clonotype came up many times. The rearrangement joins TRBV7-3 to TRBJ2-1, with TRBD1 matching over 9 bases. Unmatched junction bases numbered 4, after V lost 0 bases and J lost 7 bases. Germline assignment: CDR1 SGHTA and CDR2 FQGTGA. The length of the CDR3 is 15 residues. CDR3 sequence: CASSLTPGQGNEQFF. CDR3 in DNA: TGTGCCAGCAGCTTAACCCCGGGACAGGGTAATGAGCAGTTCTTC.

Ten or more counts support this clonotype. The chain has TRBV5-1 and TRBJ2-1; no firm D call. Trimming cost V 4 bases and J 3 bases, with 17 bases left between them. Looked up from germline, CDR1 is SGHRS and CDR2 is YFSETQ. This CDR3 has 16 amino acids. The CDR3 DNA follows: TGCGCCAGCAGCCTTCAGAGGCGCGGAAGCTACAATGAGCAGTTCTTC. Translated: CASSLQRRGSYNEQFF.

The chain is built from TRBV11-2 and TRBJ1-4; 7 bases fit TRBD1. The ends lost 3 bases at V and 8 bases at J; junction bases unmatched: 6. Germline V gene sequence: CDR1 SGHAT, CDR2 FQNNGV. This CDR3 is 14 amino acids long. The CDR3 spells CASSFQQGREKLFF. DNA of the CDR3: TGTGCCAGCAGCTTCCAACAGGGGAGGGAAAAACTGTTTTTT.

This chain links TRBV5-1 with TRBJ1-4; 7 bases match TRBD1. Germline values: CDR1 SGHRS, CDR2 YFSETQ. This CDR3 region has 15 residues. Unmatched junction bases numbered 6, after V lost 1 base and J lost 6 bases. CDR3 nucleotide sequence: TGCGCCAGCAGCTTGACCGGGACAGTGGATGAAAAACTGTTTTTT. It is translated as CASSLTGTVDEKLFF.

This clonotype was seen repeatedly, ten times or more. V and J are TRBV10-1 and TRBJ1-1, with a weak D call TRBD1 (5 bases). Germline CDR1 and CDR2: WNHNN and SYGVQD (reference sequence). This CDR3 contains 13 residues. V lost 6 bases to trimming and J lost 1 base, with 9 bases between them. The CDR3 sequence is CASRPDRNTEAFF. In DNA form, the CDR3 reads TGCGCCAGCAGGCCCGACAGGAACACTGAAGCTTTCTTT.

This clonotype is judged medium-sized. The rearrangement joins TRBV5-1 to TRBJ2-2; maybe TRBD1 (5 bases). The CDR3 loop spans 14 amino acids. The germline V gene has CDR1 SGHRS and CDR2 YFSETQ. V was trimmed by 2 bases and J by 1 base, leaving 6 bases between them. CDR3 bases: TGCGCCAGCAGCTTCGGACAGAACACCGGGGAGCTGTTTTTT. This gives the protein CASSFGQNTGELFF.